A selection of T cell receptor beta chains follows, all from one sample in a study of blood T cell repertoires in COVID-19. Only in-frame clones appear in the TCRdb table, and some are missing; sequencing was by immunoSEQ multiplex PCR. Of 220,000 or so clones listed, almost 85% are singletons. The sequenced material came from peripheral blood. Receptor source: a woman of 80 years or more with acute or convalescent COVID-19. CDR3s leave out the opening cysteine and the closing phenylalanine or tryptophan.

V: TRBV4-2
J: TRBJ2-5
CDR3: ASSQDLGRETQY

V: TRBV15
J: TRBJ2-4
CDR3: ATSRDQQIQY

V: TRBV7-2
J: TRBJ2-3
CDR3: ASSQDGGSTDTQY

V: TRBV28
J: TRBJ2-7
CDR3: ASSLLASGRYEQY

V: TRBV12-3/TRBV12-4
J: TRBJ2-7
CDR3: ASMKGEYEQY

V: TRBV5-1
J: TRBJ1-1
CDR3: ASSVGDRNTEAF

V: TRBV3-1/TRBV3-2
J: TRBJ2-5
CDR3: ASSQDHRLAEETQY

V: TRBV30
J: TRBJ1-2
CDR3: AWRRGGYT

V: TRBV4-3
J: TRBJ2-1
CDR3: ASSQEAPPGQYNEQF

V: TRBV28
J: TRBJ1-2
CDR3: ASSTRQGRIT

V: TRBV6-5
J: TRBJ1-1
CDR3: ASSLQTGTKAF

V: TRBV9
J: TRBJ2-2
CDR3: ASSVGQGFGTGELF

V: TRBV19
J: TRBJ1-1
CDR3: ASREGLNTEAF

V: TRBV7-9
J: TRBJ2-5
CDR3: ASSGNAGVQETQY

V: TRBV6-1
J: TRBJ2-1
CDR3: ASSEAVWRGEQF

V: TRBV7-3
J: TRBJ2-3
CDR3: ASSLNGPGQGYTDTQY

V: TRBV7-9
J: TRBJ2-3
CDR3: ASSFLAGSRDTQY

V: TRBV13
J: TRBJ2-2
CDR3: ASTLHTGELF

V: TRBV19
J: TRBJ2-1
CDR3: ASSINRGSALTGEQF

V: TRBV7-8
J: TRBJ2-1
CDR3: ASSPNTRHNEQF

V: TRBV6-5
J: TRBJ1-6
CDR3: ASSYSSVIYNSPLH

V: TRBV15
J: TRBJ1-3
CDR3: ATSRGGRGSGNTIY

V: TRBV11-3
J: TRBJ2-3
CDR3: ASSPTTGLQTDTQY

V: TRBV5-3
J: TRBJ2-4
CDR3: ARSTDRVLAKNIQY

V: TRBV9
J: TRBJ2-1
CDR3: ASSPTEVNEQF

V: TRBV18
J: TRBJ1-5
CDR3: ASSRGKNQPQH